A selection of T cell receptor beta chains follows, all from one sample in a study of HIV-infected children after antiretroviral therapy interruption. TCRdb analysed the 3' RACE reads with MiXCR anew, one entry per CDR3 protein. The data show under 50,000 distinct CDR3 sequences, roughly 4% seen once. Sequencing was performed on CD45RA+ CD4+ T cells from PBMCs, pooled from several time points, taken from a donor given antiretroviral therapy, either interrupted or continuous. The source is a pool of human donors with HIV. Both conserved end residues are trimmed from each CDR3. The order of the fields is J gene, V gene, CDR3 protein.

J gene: TRBJ1-1; V gene: TRBV5-1; CDR3 protein: ASSLDRGTEAF
J gene: TRBJ2-7; V gene: TRBV11-3; CDR3 protein: ASSSGQGALQQY
J gene: TRBJ2-7; V gene: TRBV23-1; CDR3 protein: ATPRGRNEQY
J gene: TRBJ2-1; V gene: TRBV29-1; CDR3 protein: SVPNYTNEQF
J gene: TRBJ2-3; V gene: TRBV24-1; CDR3 protein: ATSDPPGRSTDTQY
J gene: TRBJ2-7; V gene: TRBV4-1; CDR3 protein: ASSLGGRDEQY
J gene: TRBJ2-1; V gene: TRBV4-1; CDR3 protein: ASRPPGTGGNEQF
J gene: TRBJ2-7; V gene: TRBV5-1; CDR3 protein: ATSVDSYEQY
J gene: TRBJ2-1; V gene: TRBV12-3/TRBV12-4; CDR3 protein: ASSSQDRNYNEQF
J gene: TRBJ1-1; V gene: TRBV12-3/TRBV12-4; CDR3 protein: ASSFRRLGMNTEAF
J gene: TRBJ1-3; V gene: TRBV29-1; CDR3 protein: SVEDRGDQSGNTIY
J gene: TRBJ1-1; V gene: TRBV20-1; CDR3 protein: SASLVGFTEAF
J gene: TRBJ2-1; V gene: TRBV28; CDR3 protein: ASSSSGFSEQF
J gene: TRBJ1-5; V gene: TRBV19; CDR3 protein: ASSDRGSSYQPQH
J gene: TRBJ2-3; V gene: TRBV11-3; CDR3 protein: ASSLVPAGVTDTQY
J gene: TRBJ2-7; V gene: TRBV24-1; CDR3 protein: ATSDSVHR
J gene: TRBJ2-3; V gene: TRBV19; CDR3 protein: ASTQAGTDTQY